This T cell receptor beta chain was identified in a study of brain T cells in children with intractable seizures. Findings of the study overall: Pre-surgery blood may have been undersampled, hiding some clones.

This CDR3 region has 15 residues. The ends were cut back, 6 bases at V and 4 bases at J, with 16 bases in the middle. The germline V gene encodes CDR1 MNHEY and CDR2 SMNVEV (reference sequence). Regarding this clone: What it binds is not known.

Pre-surgery treatment included at least one anti-epileptic drug. Sequencing was performed with immunoSEQ multiplex PCR; in TCRdb, only in-frame clones are kept and a portion is missing. This sample has around 100,000 clones, with around 94% found just once. Sequenced here: peripheral blood, sampled at surgery. The chain combines TRBV27 with TRBJ1-3; tentatively, D is TRBD1 (5 bases). The TCR was taken from a boy under two years old with hemimegalencephaly and intractable seizures. As DNA, the CDR3 is TGTGCCAGCAGCCTTACGGCAGGGTCGGGAAACACCATATATTTT. It codes for CASSLTAGSGNTIYF.